Sequencing of this T cell receptor (beta chain) was carried out in a study of T cells in Graves' hyperthyroidism and ophthalmopathy. Researchers amplified the TCR beta CDR3 regions from RNA transcripts. TCR CDR3 regions were first amplified by RT-PCR with HTBI primers. Each CDR3 protein gets one entry after TCRdb re-called the multiplex PCR reads with MiXCR. The sample yields approximately 590,000 distinct CDR3 sequences, 15% to 17% seen once. CDR3 length: 12 amino acids. Germline-derived CDR1 and CDR2 are LGHNA and YNFKEQ. The ends were cut back, 5 bases at V and 12 bases at J, with 13 bases in the middle.

The sample was blood. This rearrangement joins TRBV4-2 to TRBJ1-4; tentative D call: TRBD1 (6 bases). The receptor comes from a woman aged 25-40 years with Graves' hyperthyroidism. The CDR3 here is CASSVTGLELFF. CDR3 sequence (DNA): TGTGCCAGCAGCGTTACAGGGCTAGAACTGTTTTTT.